This TCR beta chain is from a study of blood T cell repertoires in COVID-19. Whole-study context: Acute and convalescent COVID-19 samples came from the United States, Italy and Spain. PBMCs, B-cell-depleted T cells, or T cells were the source of the cDNA or gDNA that made up the material.

The CDR3 runs 14 residues. Trimming left V 4 bases short and J 0 bases short, with 9 bases between. CDR1 is SGDLS and CDR2 is YYNGEE in the germline V gene. Original methodology: Estimation of nucleated cell counts was performed using reference gene primer amplification. The data were produced by immunoSEQ multiplex PCR, yet TCRdb's version contains in-frame clones alone and is incomplete. V, J and clone size were drawn from that table, and D and trimming were deduced from the DNA. The sample has some 45,000 clones, approximately 88% seen once; the top ten hold roughly 13%. Sequenced input: peripheral blood. The origin of this receptor is a human donor with active COVID-19. The donor label of this sample is uncertain. The chain is built from TRBV9 and TRBJ2-3; TRBD2 is a possible D gene (6 bases). The CDR3 loop is CASSISGSTDTQYF. CDR3 in DNA: TGTGCCAGCAGCATTAGCGGTAGCACAGATACGCAGTATTTT.